The 21 T cell receptor beta chains reported below all come from one sample, sequenced in a study of cytomegalovirus exposure and HLA in healthy donors. Amplification used 60 Vbeta primers and 13 Jbeta primers. Only in-frame clones appear in the TCRdb table, and some are missing; sequencing was by immunoSEQ multiplex PCR. The sample holds 100,000 to 150,000 clones. The sequenced sample was PBMCs. These receptors all come from a man aged 40-49 years in good health and CMV-seronegative.

The rearrangement uses TRBV30 and TRBJ1-5; D may be TRBD1 (5 bases). Trimming stripped 2 bases from V and 5 bases from J, with 10 bases between. This CDR3 is built from 13 residues. Germline values: CDR1 GTSNPN, CDR2 SVGIG (reference sequence). This CDR3 is CAWSSSGDQPQHF. In DNA form, the CDR3 reads TGTGCCTGGAGTTCTTCGGGGGATCAGCCCCAGCATTTT.

The chain couples TRBV5-5 to TRBJ2-7; 8 bases match TRBD2. V trimming: 0 bases; J trimming: 2 bases; junction bases outside the gene matches: 7. The CDR3 totals 16 residues. Per the germline V gene, CDR1 is SGHKS and CDR2 is YYEKEE (reference sequence). The CDR3 loop reads CASSLGPGGGTYEQYF. CDR3 bases: TGTGCCAGCAGCTTGGGCCCCGGGGGGGGGACCTACGAGCAGTACTTC.

V and J are TRBV6-4 and TRBJ2-2; D is perhaps TRBD1 (5 bases). The CDR3 length is 13 residues. V lost 2 bases and J lost 4, with 5 bases in between. The V gene's germline CDR1 is MRHNA and CDR2 SNTAGT. The chain's CDR3 is CASSDRGTGELFF. The CDR3 nucleotides are TGTGCCAGCAGTGACAGGGGCACCGGGGAGCTGTTTTTT.

On this clone: Other DNA sequences in the sample encode the same CDR3. The chain carries TRBV5-1 and TRBJ1-3; 8 bases are a match to TRBD1. This CDR3 comprises 13 residues. Germline V gene lookup returns CDR1 SGHRS and CDR2 YFSETQ. V was clipped by 5 bases and J by 4 bases; unmatched bases: 2. The CDR3 reads CASRRDRGNTIYF. The CDR3, as DNA: TGCGCCAGCAGGCGGGACAGGGGAAACACCATATATTTT.

The genes are TRBV5-1 and TRBJ2-2; D perhaps matches TRBD1 (6 bases). From germline, CDR1 is SGHRS and CDR2 YFSETQ. The CDR3 totals 17 residues. V lost 4 bases and J lost 3, with 19 bases in between. The CDR3 here is CASSPRPTGRDTGELFF. The CDR3 DNA reads TGCGCCAGCAGCCCGAGACCCACAGGGCGGGACACCGGGGAGCTGTTTTTT. Complete variable domain (other parts from reference TRBV5-1 and TRBJ2-2): KAGVTQTPRYLIKTRGQQVTLSCSPISGHRSVSWYQQTPGQGLQFLFEYFSETQRNKGNFPGRFSGRQFSNSRSEMNVSTLELGDSALYLCASSPRPTGRDTGELFFGEGSRLTVL.

The chain links TRBV6-5 to TRBJ1-5; weak D call: TRBD1 (5 bases). This CDR3 is 13 amino acids long. Germline V CDR1 and CDR2: MNHEY, SVGAGI. Trimming shortened V by 10 bases and J by 6 bases, and 16 bases separated the two germline ends. CDR3 in DNA: TGTGCCACCCGCGGGGGTTCTGGTCAGCCCCAGCATTTT. Amino acid sequence: CATRGGSGQPQHF.

The V gene is TRBV6-1, the J gene TRBJ2-7; D possibly corresponds to TRBD2 (6 bases). The CDR3 sequence is 11 residues long. V lost 8 bases, J lost 6 bases, and 11 bases lay in between. The germline V gene encodes CDR1 MNHNS and CDR2 SASEGT. The CDR3 is CASFRDSEQYF. The CDR3 DNA is TGTGCCAGCTTTCGGGACTCCGAGCAGTACTTC.

The chain is built from TRBV7-6 and TRBJ2-1, with 10 bases matching TRBD2. CDR3 length equals 16 residues. CDR1 and CDR2 (germline): SGHVS, FNYEAQ. The J segment lost 9 bases and the V segment lost 2 bases, leaving 10 bases of the junction unmatched. CDR3 sequence (DNA): TGTGCCAGCAGCTTAAAGGCTAGCGGGAGCGTGGGTGAGCAGTTCTTC. This sequence encodes CASSLKASGSVGEQFF.

This CDR3 is CASTNQGVYGNTIYF. CDR3 in DNA: TGTGCCAGTACCAATCAGGGTGTCTATGGAAACACCATATATTTT. This chain uses TRBV19 with TRBJ1-3, with D perhaps matching TRBD1 (5 bases). Germline V gives CDR1 LNHDA, CDR2 SQIVND (reference sequence). Trimming shortened V by 7 bases and J by 3 bases, and 16 bases separated the two germline ends. The CDR3 totals 15 residues.

The genes are TRBV5-1 and TRBJ1-2; 9 bases line up with TRBD1. CDR3 length: 15 amino acids. CDR1 and CDR2 (germline): SGHRS, YFSETQ. Trimming at V came to 0 bases and at J to 3 bases, leaving 3 bases not matched to a gene. In DNA, the CDR3 is TGCGCCAGCAGCTTGGAACAGGGGGCGTACTATGGCTACACCTTC. Its translation is CASSLEQGAYYGYTF.

The chain has TRBV6-1 and TRBJ1-3, with D hard to call. Germline V lookup: CDR1 MNHNS, CDR2 SASEGT. The CDR3 loop spans 15 amino acids. Trimming stripped 6 bases from V and 0 bases from J, with 12 bases between. The CDR3 DNA is TGTGCCAGCAGCCTCGCACACAGCTCTGGAAACACCATATATTTT. Translating it yields CASSLAHSSGNTIYF.

CDR3 sequence reads: CASSFLPGLEDGDTGELFF. DNA of the CDR3: TGTGCCAGCAGTTTCCTTCCGGGACTAGAAGACGGGGACACCGGGGAGCTGTTTTTT. The J gene is TRBJ2-2, the V gene TRBV6-7; 8 bases line up with TRBD2. TRBV6-7 falls under the ORF class, with uncertain function. Unmatched junction bases numbered 16, after V lost 4 bases and J lost 3 bases. The CDR3 is 19 residues long.

V usage is TRBV5-4 and J usage is TRBJ2-2; 11 nucleotides line up with TRBD1. Germline trimming cut 4 bases from V and 4 bases from J; bases unmatched to any gene: 6. The CDR3 has 16 amino acids. Germline values: CDR1 SGHNT, CDR2 YYREEE (reference sequence). CDR3 region: CASSIGQGARTGELFF. As DNA, the CDR3 is TGTGCCAGCAGCATCGGACAGGGGGCGCGCACCGGGGAGCTGTTTTTT.

V is TRBV29-1 and J is TRBJ2-5; 8 nucleotides line up with TRBD2. The CDR3 runs to 16 residues. The V and J ends lost 3 bases and 1 base, in that order; junction bases with no gene match: 10. CDR1 SQVTM and CDR2 ANQGSEA come from the germline V gene. The CDR3 coding sequence is TGCAGCGTTGAGGAAGGTAGCGGGATGTTCCAAGAGACCCAGTACTTC. Protein product: CSVEEGSGMFQETQYF.

CDR3 sequence: CASSVGRGNQPQHF. The CDR3 region has the DNA TGTGCCAGCAGCGTAGGCAGGGGAAATCAGCCCCAGCATTTT. The chain links TRBV9 to TRBJ1-5; D is possibly TRBD1 (6 bases). The CDR3 is 14 amino acids. The germline V and J ends were trimmed by 0 bases and 4 bases, with 8 bases remaining between them. CDR1 is SGDLS and CDR2 is YYNGEE in the germline V gene.

The chain has TRBV2 and TRBJ2-4; D unclear. CDR3 length: 13 residues. Germline values: CDR1 SNHLY, CDR2 FYNNEI. The V and J ends lost 3 bases and 12 bases respectively, with 15 bases between them. This CDR3 reads CASSDGLMQDQYF. In DNA, the CDR3 is TGTGCCAGCAGTGACGGCCTTATGCAGGATCAGTACTTC. The whole variable domain, filled in from reference TRBV2 and TRBJ2-4, reads EPEVTQTPSHQVTQMGQEVILRCVPISNHLYFYWYRQILGQKVEFLVSFYNNEISEKSEIFDDQFSVERPDGSNFTLKIRSTKLEDSAMYFCASSDGLMQDQYFGAGTRLSVL.

The rearrangement joins TRBV7-6 to TRBJ2-1; 10 nucleotides line up with TRBD2. The CDR3 is 15 residues long. Germline V CDR1 and CDR2: SGHVS, FNYEAQ. V shed 5 bases, J shed 5 bases, and the junction held 6 bases outside the gene matches. CDR3 residues: CASSLGLAEDNEQFF. The DNA of the CDR3 is TGTGCCAGCAGCCTCGGACTAGCGGAAGACAATGAGCAGTTCTTC.

This rearrangement joins TRBV13 to TRBJ2-3; TRBD2 is a possible D gene (6 bases). Germline-derived CDR1 and CDR2 are PRHDT and FYEKMQ (reference sequence). V gave up 6 bases and J gave up 5 bases, with 30 bases separating them. CDR3 length equals 19 residues. The CDR3 DNA reads TGTGCCAGCAGTCACTCCTTGAGAGAAACCGGGACTCATGGAGATACGCAGTATTTT. Translated: CASSHSLRETGTHGDTQYF.

This chain connects TRBV7-9 to TRBJ2-7; 11 bases are a match to TRBD1. Trimming cost V 2 bases and J 6 bases; bases outside gene matches: 15. CDR3 length: 18 amino acids. Germline values: CDR1 SEHNR, CDR2 FQNEAQ (reference sequence). CDR3 protein: CASSLPPGEGQGAGEQYF. The CDR3 DNA follows: TGTGCCAGCAGCTTACCCCCTGGAGAAGGACAGGGGGCCGGCGAGCAGTACTTC.

The chain has TRBV19 and TRBJ1-1, with D unclear. Trimming removed 6 bases at V and 1 base at J, with 18 bases between. Germline values: CDR1 LNHDA, CDR2 SQIVND (reference sequence). The CDR3 is 16 residues long. The CDR3 is CASSPLLLFGNTEAFF. The CDR3 DNA is TGTGCCAGTAGCCCACTACTGCTCTTCGGGAACACTGAAGCTTTCTTT.

The V call is TRBV13, the J call TRBJ2-3, with a tentative D call TRBD1 (5 bases). The CDR3 has 16 amino acids. V was cut by 6 bases and J by 5 bases, with 21 bases left in between. Germline CDR1 PRHDT, CDR2 FYEKMQ (reference sequence). The CDR3 sequence: CASRIFFGRQGDTQYF. CDR3 bases: TGTGCCAGCAGAATTTTCTTTGGCAGGCAGGGAGATACGCAGTATTTT.